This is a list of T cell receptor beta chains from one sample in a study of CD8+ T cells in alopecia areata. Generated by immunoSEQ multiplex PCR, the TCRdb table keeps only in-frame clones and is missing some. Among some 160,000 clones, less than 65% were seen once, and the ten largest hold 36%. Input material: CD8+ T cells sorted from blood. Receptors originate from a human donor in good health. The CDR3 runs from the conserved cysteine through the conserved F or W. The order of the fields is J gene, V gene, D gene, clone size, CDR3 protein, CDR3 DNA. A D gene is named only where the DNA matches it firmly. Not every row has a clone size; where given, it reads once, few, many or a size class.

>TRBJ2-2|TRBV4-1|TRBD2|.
CASSQRDYRNTGELFF
TGCGCCAGCAGCCAAAGGGACTACCGAAACACCGGGGAGCTGTTTTTT
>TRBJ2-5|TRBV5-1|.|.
CASSFSRAETQYF
TGCGCCAGCAGCTTCTCCAGGGCCGAGACCCAGTACTTC
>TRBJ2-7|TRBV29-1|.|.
CSVQGGASYEQYF
TGCAGCGTGCAAGGCGGGGCTTCGTACGAGCAGTACTTC
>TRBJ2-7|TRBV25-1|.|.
CASSAHEQYF
TGTGCCAGCAGTGCGCACGAGCAGTACTTC
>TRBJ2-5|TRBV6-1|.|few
CASSEGAAETQYF
TGTGCCAGCAGTGAGGGGGCCGCGGAGACCCAGTACTTC
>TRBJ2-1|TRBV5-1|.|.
CASVQERRTYNEQFF
TGCGCCAGCGTACAAGAGCGGCGTACTTACAATGAGCAGTTCTTC
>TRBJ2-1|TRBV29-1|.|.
CSVEHIGNEQFF
TGCAGCGTTGAACACATTGGGAATGAGCAGTTCTTC
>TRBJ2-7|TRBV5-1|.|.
CASSMTDPYEQYF
TGCGCCAGCAGCATGACAGATCCCTACGAGCAGTACTTC
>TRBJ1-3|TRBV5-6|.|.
CASSFGNTIYF
TGTGCCAGCAGCTTCGGGAACACCATATATTTT
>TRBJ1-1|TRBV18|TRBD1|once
CASSPVDRVNTEAFF
TGTGCCAGCTCACCCGTAGACAGGGTGAACACTGAAGCTTTCTTT
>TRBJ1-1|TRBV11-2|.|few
CASSFDSRAFF
TGTGCCAGCAGCTTTGACAGTAGGGCTTTCTTT
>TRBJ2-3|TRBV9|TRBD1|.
CASSLGTRDRGYDGTDTQYF
TGTGCCAGCAGCCTGGGGACTCGGGACAGGGGTTATGACGGCACAGATACGCAGTATTTT
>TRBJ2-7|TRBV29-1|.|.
CSVKDTSYEQYF
TGCAGCGTGAAGGACACCTCCTACGAGCAGTACTTC
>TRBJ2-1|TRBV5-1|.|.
CASSLGGEQFF
TGCGCCAGCAGCTTGGGTGGTGAGCAGTTCTTC
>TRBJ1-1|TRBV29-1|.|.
CSVVQGGGTEAFF
TGCAGCGTGGTACAGGGCGGCGGCACTGAAGCTTTCTTT
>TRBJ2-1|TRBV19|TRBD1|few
CASNQPWTGRREQFF
TGTGCCAGTAATCAACCTTGGACAGGTCGTAGGGAGCAGTTCTTC
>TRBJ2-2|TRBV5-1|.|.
CATPKGENTGELFF
TGCGCCACCCCTAAAGGGGAAAACACCGGGGAGCTGTTTTTT
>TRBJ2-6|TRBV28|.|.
CASSLFGQVAANVLTF
TGTGCCAGCAGTTTATTCGGCCAGGTCGCGGCCAACGTCCTGACTTTC
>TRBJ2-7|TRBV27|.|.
CASSTFRDSYEQYF
TGTGCCAGCAGTACCTTCAGGGACTCCTACGAGCAGTACTTC
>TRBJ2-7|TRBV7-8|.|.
CASSLGGRIYEQYF
TGTGCCAGCAGCCTAGGCGGCAGAATCTACGAGCAGTACTTC
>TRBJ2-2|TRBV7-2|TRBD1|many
CASSLPRDRVWTGELFF
TGTGCCAGCAGCTTACCCCGGGACAGGGTATGGACCGGGGAGCTGTTTTTT
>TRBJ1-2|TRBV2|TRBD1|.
CARKKSDRDDYGYTF
TGTGCCAGGAAGAAGTCCGACAGGGATGACTATGGCTACACCTTC
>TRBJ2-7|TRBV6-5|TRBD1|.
CASSRDRGPGDEQYF
TGTGCCAGCAGTAGGGACAGGGGGCCGGGAGACGAGCAGTACTTC
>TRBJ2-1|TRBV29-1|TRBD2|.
CSVVGLAGFNEQFF
TGCAGCGTTGTGGGACTAGCGGGATTCAATGAGCAGTTCTTC
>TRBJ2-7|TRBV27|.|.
CASSPTTGGDEQYF
TGTGCCAGCAGTCCAACGACGGGGGGCGACGAGCAGTACTTC
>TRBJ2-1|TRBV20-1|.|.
CSAPTFNEQFF
TGCAGTGCCCCCACGTTCAATGAGCAGTTCTTC
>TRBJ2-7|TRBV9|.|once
CASSVFDGASYEQYF
TGTGCCAGCAGCGTTTTCGATGGGGCCTCCTACGAGCAGTACTTC
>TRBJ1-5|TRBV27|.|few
CASSFQGSNQPQHF
TGTGCCAGCAGTTTTCAGGGGAGCAATCAGCCCCAGCATTTT